These T cell receptor beta chains were read from a single sample in a study of cytomegalovirus exposure and HLA in healthy donors. Libraries were prepared by immunoSEQ multiplex PCR; TCRdb keeps only in-frame clonotypes and omits some of them. The top ten clones hold roughly 7.1% of a sample with 180,000 or so clones, around 80% of them seen once. The material sequenced was PBMCs. The origin of the receptors is a woman between 40 and 55 years old in good health and CMV-seropositive. Each CDR3 is given with its conserved first and last residue. The order of the fields is V gene, D gene, J gene, clone size, CDR3 protein, CDR3 DNA. A D gene is named only where the DNA matches it firmly. Not all rows give a size; the values are once, few, many and, for expanded clones, a class.

TRBV9	NA	TRBJ2-3	NA	CASSLGRGASTDTQYF	TGTGCCAGCAGCCTAGGACGCGGGGCGTCCACAGATACGCAGTATTTT
TRBV2	TRBD1	TRBJ1-1	NA	CATFGQGGHTEAFF	TGTGCCACCTTTGGACAGGGCGGTCACACTGAAGCTTTCTTT
TRBV18	TRBD1	TRBJ2-6	NA	CASQRGTGGGSGANVLTF	TGTGCCAGCCAGCGAGGAACAGGGGGCGGCTCTGGGGCCAACGTCCTGACTTTC
TRBV7-8	TRBD2	TRBJ2-7	NA	CASSPGGTSGVYEQYF	TGTGCCAGCAGCCCAGGGGGGACTAGCGGAGTGTACGAGCAGTACTTC
TRBV5-1	NA	TRBJ1-1	NA	CASSFQGNTEAFF	TGCGCCAGCAGCTTCCAGGGGAACACTGAAGCTTTCTTT
TRBV19	NA	TRBJ2-2	few	CAARLEGRSGELFF	TGTGCCGCCCGCCTGGAGGGCAGGTCCGGGGAGCTGTTTTTT
TRBV19	TRBD1	TRBJ2-3	few	CASSIVSAGGTDTQYF	TGTGCCAGTAGTATAGTTTCGGCAGGGGGAACAGATACGCAGTATTTT
TRBV28	TRBD2	TRBJ2-2	NA	CASSYPAGGPDGELFF	TGTGCCAGCAGTTACCCAGCGGGAGGGCCTGACGGGGAGCTGTTTTTT
TRBV7-8	TRBD1	TRBJ1-5	NA	CASSNSDRGIQPQHF	TGTGCCAGCAGCAACTCGGACAGGGGGATACAGCCCCAGCATTTT
TRBV5-1	NA	TRBJ1-4	NA	CASSLGTGEQKLFF	TGCGCCAGCAGCTTGGGTACAGGCGAGCAAAAACTGTTTTTT
TRBV7-3	NA	TRBJ1-2	NA	CASSLTGAGGYTF	TGTGCCAGCAGCTTAACGGGTGCGGGTGGCTACACCTTC
TRBV11-2	TRBD1	TRBJ2-5	NA	CASSRTRQGASVGETQYF	TGTGCCAGCAGCCGAACTCGACAGGGGGCCAGTGTTGGAGAGACCCAGTACTTC
TRBV6-6	TRBD2	TRBJ2-7	NA	CATAKGGLAASYEQYF	TGTGCCACAGCAAAGGGAGGGCTAGCGGCCTCCTACGAGCAGTACTTC
TRBV5-4	TRBD1	TRBJ1-1	NA	CASSSKQGADTEAFF	TGTGCCAGCAGCTCGAAACAGGGGGCTGACACTGAAGCTTTCTTT
TRBV19	NA	TRBJ2-1	NA	CASSISSGGYNEQFF	TGTGCCAGTAGTATTTCCAGCGGAGGCTACAATGAGCAGTTCTTC
TRBV4-3	NA	TRBJ2-3	NA	CASSQEYAGSDTQYF	TGCGCCAGCAGCCAAGAGTACGCGGGATCAGATACGCAGTATTTT
TRBV28	TRBD1	TRBJ1-1	NA	CASSLFRGREGGGTLRAFF	TGTGCCAGCAGTTTATTCAGGGGGCGCGAAGGTGGGGGAACACTGAGAGCTTTCTTT
TRBV11-2	NA	TRBJ2-7	NA	CASSSTAYEQYF	TGTGCCAGCAGCTCGACAGCGTACGAGCAGTACTTC
TRBV19	NA	TRBJ1-1	NA	CASSIDPSRVEAFF	TGTGCCAGTAGTATAGATCCTTCTCGCGTTGAAGCTTTCTTT
TRBV4-2	TRBD1	TRBJ2-7	NA	CASSLPGQGWEQYF	TGTGCCAGCAGCCTTCCGGGACAGGGTTGGGAGCAGTACTTC
TRBV28	NA	TRBJ2-5	NA	CASRSTGKETQYF	TGTGCCAGCAGATCTACAGGGAAAGAGACCCAGTACTTC
TRBV6-1	NA	TRBJ1-2	NA	CASRNDRVYYGYTF	TGTGCCAGCAGAAATGACCGGGTTTACTATGGCTACACCTTC
TRBV30	TRBD1	TRBJ1-1	NA	CAWSGDSDTEAFF	TGTGCCTGGAGTGGGGACAGCGACACTGAAGCTTTCTTT
TRBV4-1	NA	TRBJ2-7	few	CASSQGDSLTYEQYF	TGCGCCAGCAGCCAAGGGGACTCCCTGACCTACGAGCAGTACTTC
TRBV29-1	NA	TRBJ2-2	NA	CSSRRAGSGELFF	TGCAGCTCCCGCCGTGCAGGGTCCGGGGAGCTGTTTTTT
TRBV28	NA	TRBJ1-6	NA	CASRRQGSRNSPLHF	TGTGCCAGCAGACGTCAGGGGTCTCGGAATTCACCCCTCCACTTT
TRBV30	NA	TRBJ2-5	NA	CAWSVWPLGKDPGETQYF	TGTGCCTGGAGTGTATGGCCCCTGGGTAAGGACCCGGGGGAGACCCAGTACTTC
TRBV30	TRBD2	TRBJ2-7	NA	CAWSKGLAGLVEQYF	TGTGCCTGGAGTAAGGGACTAGCGGGCCTCGTGGAGCAGTACTTC
TRBV7-9	NA	TRBJ1-2	few	CASSLGRARPGGYTF	TGTGCCAGCAGCTTAGGACGCGCCCGGCCAGGTGGCTACACCTTC
TRBV7-2	NA	TRBJ2-7	NA	CASSSYSYEQYF	TGTGCCAGCAGTTCCTACTCCTACGAGCAGTACTTC
TRBV7-2	NA	TRBJ2-3	NA	CASSSLALSTDTQYF	TGTGCCAGCAGTTCGCTAGCGCTGAGCACAGATACGCAGTATTTT
TRBV15	NA	TRBJ2-2	NA	CATSRDPQGANTGELFF	TGTGCCACCAGCAGAGATCCCCAGGGTGCGAACACCGGGGAGCTGTTTTTT
TRBV15	NA	TRBJ1-3	NA	CATSVSGNTIYF	TGTGCCACCAGCGTATCTGGAAACACCATATATTTT
TRBV28	NA	TRBJ1-4	NA	CASSPPGDRDEKLFF	TGTGCCAGCAGTCCCCCGGGGGATCGAGATGAAAAACTGTTTTTT
TRBV18	NA	TRBJ2-5	NA	CASSPPTIETQYF	TGTGCCAGCTCACCACCCACAATAGAGACCCAGTACTTC
TRBV27	TRBD1	TRBJ2-7	few	CATIAPGGSYEQYF	TGTGCCACAATTGCCCCAGGGGGTTCCTACGAGCAGTACTTC